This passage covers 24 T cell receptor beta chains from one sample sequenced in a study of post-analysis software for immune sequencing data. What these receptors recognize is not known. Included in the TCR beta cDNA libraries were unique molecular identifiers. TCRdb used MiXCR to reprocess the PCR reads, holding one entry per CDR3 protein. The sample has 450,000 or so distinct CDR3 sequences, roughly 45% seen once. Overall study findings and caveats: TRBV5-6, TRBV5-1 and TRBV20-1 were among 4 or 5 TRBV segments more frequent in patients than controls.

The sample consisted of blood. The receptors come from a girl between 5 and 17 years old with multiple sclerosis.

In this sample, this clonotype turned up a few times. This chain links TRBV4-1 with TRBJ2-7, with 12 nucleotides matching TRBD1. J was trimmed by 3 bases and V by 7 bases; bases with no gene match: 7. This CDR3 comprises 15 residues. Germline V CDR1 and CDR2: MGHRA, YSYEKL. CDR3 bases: TGCGCCAGCAACACCGGGACAGGGGGCTACTACGAGCAGTACTTC. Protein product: CASNTGTGGYYEQYF.

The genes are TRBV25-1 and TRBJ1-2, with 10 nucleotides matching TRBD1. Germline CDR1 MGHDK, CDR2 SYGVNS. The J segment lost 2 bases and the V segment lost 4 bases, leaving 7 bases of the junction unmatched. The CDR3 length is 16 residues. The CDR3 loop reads CASSGDRGGLNYGYTF. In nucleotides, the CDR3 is TGTGCCAGCAGTGGGGACAGGGGAGGATTAAACTATGGCTACACCTTC.

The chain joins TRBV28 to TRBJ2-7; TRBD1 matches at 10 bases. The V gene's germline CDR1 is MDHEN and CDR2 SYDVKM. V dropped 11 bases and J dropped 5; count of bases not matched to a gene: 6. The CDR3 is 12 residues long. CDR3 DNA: TGTGCCGCAAAAGGACAGGGGGACGAGCAGTACTTC. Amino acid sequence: CAAKGQGDEQYF.

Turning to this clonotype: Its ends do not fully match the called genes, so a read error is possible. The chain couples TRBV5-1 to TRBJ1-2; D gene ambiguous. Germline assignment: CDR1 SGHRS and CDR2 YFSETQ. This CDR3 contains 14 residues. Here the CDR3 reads CASSDPGRHYGYTF. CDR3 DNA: TGCGCCAGCAGCGACCCCGGACGTCACTACGGCTACACCTTC.

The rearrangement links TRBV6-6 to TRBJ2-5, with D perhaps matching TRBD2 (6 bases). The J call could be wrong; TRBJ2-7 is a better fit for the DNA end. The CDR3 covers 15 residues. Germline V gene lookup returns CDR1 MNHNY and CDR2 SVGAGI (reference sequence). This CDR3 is CASSAPGTGPYEQYF. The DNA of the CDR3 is TGTGCCAGCAGCGCTCCCGGGACTGGGCCCTACGAGCAGTACTTC.

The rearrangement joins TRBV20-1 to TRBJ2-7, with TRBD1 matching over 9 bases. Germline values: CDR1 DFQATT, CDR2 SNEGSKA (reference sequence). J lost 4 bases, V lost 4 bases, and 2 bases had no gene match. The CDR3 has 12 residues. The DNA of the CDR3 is TGCAGTGCTAAGACAGGGGGATACGAGCAGTACTTC. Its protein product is CSAKTGGYEQYF.

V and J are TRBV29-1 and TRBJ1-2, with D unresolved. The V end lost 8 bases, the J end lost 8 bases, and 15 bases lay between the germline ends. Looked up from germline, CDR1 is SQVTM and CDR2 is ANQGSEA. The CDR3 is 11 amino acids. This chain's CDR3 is CSYLTKGGYTF. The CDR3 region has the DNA TGCAGCTATCTTACTAAGGGAGGCTACACCTTC.

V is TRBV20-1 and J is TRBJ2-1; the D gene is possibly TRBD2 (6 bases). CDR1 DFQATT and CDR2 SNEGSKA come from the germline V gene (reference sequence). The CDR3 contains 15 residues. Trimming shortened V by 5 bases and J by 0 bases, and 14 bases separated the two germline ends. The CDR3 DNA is TGCAGTGCTGGGCCCTGGCGGGGCTCCTACAATGAGCAGTTCTTC. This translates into CSAGPWRGSYNEQFF.

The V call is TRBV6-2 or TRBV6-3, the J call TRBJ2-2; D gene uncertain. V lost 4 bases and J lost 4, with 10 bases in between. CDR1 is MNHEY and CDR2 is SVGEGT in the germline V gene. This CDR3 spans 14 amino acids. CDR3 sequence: CASSFSLGTGELFF. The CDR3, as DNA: TGTGCCAGCAGTTTTTCTCTTGGCACCGGGGAGCTGTTTTTT.

The CDR3, as DNA: TGTGCCAGCAGCCAGGTTAGCGGGAGCACAGATACGCAGTATTTT. This sequence encodes CASSQVSGSTDTQYF. The V call is TRBV4-2, the J call TRBJ2-3, with 7 nucleotides matching TRBD2. Per the germline V gene, CDR1 is LGHNA and CDR2 is YNFKEQ. This CDR3 comprises 15 residues. The ends lost 3 bases at V and 0 bases at J; junction bases unmatched: 3.

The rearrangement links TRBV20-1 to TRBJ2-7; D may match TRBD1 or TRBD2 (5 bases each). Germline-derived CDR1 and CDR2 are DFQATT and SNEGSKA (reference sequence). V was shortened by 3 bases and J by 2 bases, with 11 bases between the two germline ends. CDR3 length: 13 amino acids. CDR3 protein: CSASQGVAYEQYF. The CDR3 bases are TGCAGTGCTAGCCAGGGAGTAGCCTACGAGCAGTACTTC.

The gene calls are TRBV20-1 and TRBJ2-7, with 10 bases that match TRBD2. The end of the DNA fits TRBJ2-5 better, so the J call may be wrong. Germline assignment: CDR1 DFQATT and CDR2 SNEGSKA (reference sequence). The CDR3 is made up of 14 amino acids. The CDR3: CSARSSGRGETQYF. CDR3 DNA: TGCAGTGCTAGATCGAGCGGGAGGGGGGAGACCCAGTACTTC.

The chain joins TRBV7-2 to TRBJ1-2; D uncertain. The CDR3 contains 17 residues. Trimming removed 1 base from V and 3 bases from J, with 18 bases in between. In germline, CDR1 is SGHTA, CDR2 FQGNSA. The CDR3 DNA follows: TGTGCCAGCAGCTTAGTTTTTACTCAGGCATGGGACTATGGCTACACCTTC. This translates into CASSLVFTQAWDYGYTF.

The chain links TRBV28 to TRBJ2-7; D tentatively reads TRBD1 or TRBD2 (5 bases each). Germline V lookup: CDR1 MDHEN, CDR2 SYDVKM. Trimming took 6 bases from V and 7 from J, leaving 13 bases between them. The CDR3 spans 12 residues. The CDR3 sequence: CASRPGRTEQYF. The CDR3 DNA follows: TGTGCCAGCAGGCCGGGACGCACTGAGCAGTACTTC.

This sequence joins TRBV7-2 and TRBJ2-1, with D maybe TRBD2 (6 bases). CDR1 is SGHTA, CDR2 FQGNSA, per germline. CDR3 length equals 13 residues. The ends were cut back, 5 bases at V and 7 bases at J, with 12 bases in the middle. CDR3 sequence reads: CASSQGLTNEQFF. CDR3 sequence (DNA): TGTGCCAGCAGCCAGGGACTGACTAATGAGCAGTTCTTC.

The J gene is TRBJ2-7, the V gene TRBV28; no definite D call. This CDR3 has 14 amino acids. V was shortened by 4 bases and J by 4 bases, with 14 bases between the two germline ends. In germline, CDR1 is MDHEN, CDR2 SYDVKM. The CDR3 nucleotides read TGTGCCAGCAGTTCCCCTGCCAGCAAATACGAGCAGTACTTC. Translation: CASSSPASKYEQYF.

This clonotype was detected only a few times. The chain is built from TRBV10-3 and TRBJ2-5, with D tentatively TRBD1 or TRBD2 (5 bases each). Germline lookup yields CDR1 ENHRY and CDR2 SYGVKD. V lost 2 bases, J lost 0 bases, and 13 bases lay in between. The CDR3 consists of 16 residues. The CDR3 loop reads CAISEIGARYQETQYF. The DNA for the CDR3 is TGTGCCATCAGTGAGATCGGGGCCAGGTACCAAGAGACCCAGTACTTC.

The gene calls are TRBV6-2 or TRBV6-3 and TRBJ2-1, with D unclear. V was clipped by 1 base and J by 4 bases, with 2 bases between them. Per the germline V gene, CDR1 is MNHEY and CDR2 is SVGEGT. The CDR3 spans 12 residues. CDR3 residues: CASSYFYNEQFF. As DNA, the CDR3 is TGTGCCAGCAGTTACTTTTACAATGAGCAGTTCTTC.

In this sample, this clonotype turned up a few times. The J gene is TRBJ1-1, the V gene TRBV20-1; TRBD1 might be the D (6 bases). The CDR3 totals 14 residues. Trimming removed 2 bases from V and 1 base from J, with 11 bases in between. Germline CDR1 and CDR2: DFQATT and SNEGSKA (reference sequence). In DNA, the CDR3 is TGCAGTGCTAGACCTCCAGGGGAGAACACTGAAGCTTTCTTT. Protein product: CSARPPGENTEAFF.

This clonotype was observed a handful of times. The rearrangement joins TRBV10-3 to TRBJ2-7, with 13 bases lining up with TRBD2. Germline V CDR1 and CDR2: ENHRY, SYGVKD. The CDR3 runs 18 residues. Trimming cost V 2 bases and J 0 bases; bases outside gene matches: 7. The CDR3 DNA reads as TGTGCCATCAGTGAGCCCCCGGGACTAGCGGGAATCTCCTACGAGCAGTACTTC. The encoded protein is CAISEPPGLAGISYEQYF.

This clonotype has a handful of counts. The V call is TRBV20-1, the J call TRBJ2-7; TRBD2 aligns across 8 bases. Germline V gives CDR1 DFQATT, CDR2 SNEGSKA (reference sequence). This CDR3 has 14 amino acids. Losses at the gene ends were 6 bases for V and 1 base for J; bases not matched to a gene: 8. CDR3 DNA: TGCAGTGCAGCTAGCGGGTGGGGTTCCTACGAGCAGTACTTC. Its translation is CSAASGWGSYEQYF.

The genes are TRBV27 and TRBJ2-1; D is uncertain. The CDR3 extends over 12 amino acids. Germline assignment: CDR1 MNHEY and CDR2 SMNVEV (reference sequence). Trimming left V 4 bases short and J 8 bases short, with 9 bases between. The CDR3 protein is CASSSAPDEQFF. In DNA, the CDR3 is TGTGCCAGCAGTTCAGCCCCGGATGAGCAGTTCTTC.

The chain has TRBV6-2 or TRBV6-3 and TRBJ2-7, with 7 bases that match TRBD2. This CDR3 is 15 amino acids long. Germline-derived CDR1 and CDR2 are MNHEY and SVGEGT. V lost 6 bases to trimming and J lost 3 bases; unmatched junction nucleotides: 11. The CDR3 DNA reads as TGTGCCAGCAGGACCAGGCTAGCGGAGAGCTACGAGCAGTACTTC. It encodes CASRTRLAESYEQYF.

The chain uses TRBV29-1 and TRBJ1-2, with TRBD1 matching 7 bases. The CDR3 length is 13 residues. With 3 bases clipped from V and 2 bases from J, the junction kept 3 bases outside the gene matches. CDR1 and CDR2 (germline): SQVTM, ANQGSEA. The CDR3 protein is CSVEGQRNYGYTF. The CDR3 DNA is TGCAGCGTTGAGGGACAGCGGAACTATGGCTACACCTTC. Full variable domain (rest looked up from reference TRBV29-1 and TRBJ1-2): SAVISQKPSRDICQRGTSLTIQCQVDSQVTMMFWYRQQPGQSLTLIATANQGSEATYESGFVIDKFPISRPNLTFSTLTVSNMSPEDSSIYLCSVEGQRNYGYTFGSGTRLTVV.